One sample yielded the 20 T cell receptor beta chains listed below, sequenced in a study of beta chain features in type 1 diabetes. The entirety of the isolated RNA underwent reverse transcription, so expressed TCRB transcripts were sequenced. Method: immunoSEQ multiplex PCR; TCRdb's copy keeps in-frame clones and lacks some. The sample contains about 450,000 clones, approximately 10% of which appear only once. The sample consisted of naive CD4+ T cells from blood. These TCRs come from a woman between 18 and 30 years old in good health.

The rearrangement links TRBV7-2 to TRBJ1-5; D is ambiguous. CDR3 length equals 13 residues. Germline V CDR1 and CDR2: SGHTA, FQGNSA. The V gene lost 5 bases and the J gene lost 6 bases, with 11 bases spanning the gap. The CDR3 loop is CASSPRMGQPQHF. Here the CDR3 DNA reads TGTGCCAGCAGCCCCCGTATGGGTCAGCCCCAGCATTTT.

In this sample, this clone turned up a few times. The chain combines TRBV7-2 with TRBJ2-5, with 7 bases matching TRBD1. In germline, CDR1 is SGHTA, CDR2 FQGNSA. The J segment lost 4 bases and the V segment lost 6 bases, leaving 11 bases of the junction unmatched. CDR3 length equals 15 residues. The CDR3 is CASSFSRDRLETQYF. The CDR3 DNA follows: TGTGCCAGCAGTTTCAGCCGGGACAGACTAGAGACCCAGTACTTC.

The CDR3 coding sequence is TGTGCCAGCAGACTGGACAGGGAAAGTAACTATGGCTACACCTTC. It specifies CASRLDRESNYGYTF. V usage is TRBV6-5 and J usage is TRBJ1-2; TRBD1 agrees at 8 bases. This CDR3 comprises 15 residues. The germline gives CDR1 MNHEY, CDR2 SVGAGI. V lost 6 bases, J lost 1 base, and 7 bases stayed unmatched.

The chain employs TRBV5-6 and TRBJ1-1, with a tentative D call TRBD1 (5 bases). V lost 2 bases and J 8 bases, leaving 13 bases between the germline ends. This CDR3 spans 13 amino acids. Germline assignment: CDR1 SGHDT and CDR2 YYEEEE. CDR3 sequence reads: CASSFVGAGEAFF. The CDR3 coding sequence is TGTGCCAGCAGCTTTGTAGGGGCAGGAGAAGCTTTCTTT. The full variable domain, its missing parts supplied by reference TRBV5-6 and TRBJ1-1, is DAGVTQSPTHLIKTRGQQVTLRCSPKSGHDTVSWYQQALGQGPQFIFQYYEEEERQRGNFPDRFSGHQFPNYSSELNVNALLLGDSALYLCASSFVGAGEAFFGQGTRLTVV.

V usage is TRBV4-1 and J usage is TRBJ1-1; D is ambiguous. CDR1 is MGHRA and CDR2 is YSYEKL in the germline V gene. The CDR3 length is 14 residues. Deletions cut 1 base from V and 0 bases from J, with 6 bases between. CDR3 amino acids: CASSQVLLNTEAFF. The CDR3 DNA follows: TGCGCCAGCAGCCAAGTGTTGCTGAACACTGAAGCTTTCTTT.

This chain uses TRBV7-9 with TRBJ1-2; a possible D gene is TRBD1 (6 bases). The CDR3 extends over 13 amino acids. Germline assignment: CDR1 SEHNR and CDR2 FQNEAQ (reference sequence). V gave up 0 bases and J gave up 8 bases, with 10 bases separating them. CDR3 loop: CASSLAGARGYTF. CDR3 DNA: TGTGCCAGCAGCTTAGCGGGGGCGCGAGGCTACACCTTC.

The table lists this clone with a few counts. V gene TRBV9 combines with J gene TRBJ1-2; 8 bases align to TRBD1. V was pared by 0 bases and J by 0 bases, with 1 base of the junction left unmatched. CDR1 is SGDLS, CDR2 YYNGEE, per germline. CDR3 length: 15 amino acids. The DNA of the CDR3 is TGTGCCAGCAGCGTAGCGACAGGGGCTAACTATGGCTACACCTTC. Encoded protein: CASSVATGANYGYTF.

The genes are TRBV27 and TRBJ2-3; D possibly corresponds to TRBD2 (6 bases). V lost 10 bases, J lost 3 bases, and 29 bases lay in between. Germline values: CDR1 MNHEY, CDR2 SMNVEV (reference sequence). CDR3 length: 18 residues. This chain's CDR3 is CATPCGTSRLGMTDTQYF. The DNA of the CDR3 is TGTGCCACCCCTTGCGGTACTAGCCGCCTAGGGATGACAGATACGCAGTATTTT.

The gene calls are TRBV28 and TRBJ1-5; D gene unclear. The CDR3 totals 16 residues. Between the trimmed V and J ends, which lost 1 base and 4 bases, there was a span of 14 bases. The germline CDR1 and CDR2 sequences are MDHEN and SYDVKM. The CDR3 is CASSLFVGRTNQPQHF. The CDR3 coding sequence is TGTGCCAGCAGTTTATTCGTGGGCAGAACGAATCAGCCCCAGCATTTT.

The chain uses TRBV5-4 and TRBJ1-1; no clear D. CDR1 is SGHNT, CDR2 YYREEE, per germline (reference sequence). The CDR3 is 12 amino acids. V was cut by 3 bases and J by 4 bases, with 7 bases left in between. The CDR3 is CASSWTGTEAFF. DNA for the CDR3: TGTGCCAGCAGCTGGACGGGCACTGAAGCTTTCTTT.

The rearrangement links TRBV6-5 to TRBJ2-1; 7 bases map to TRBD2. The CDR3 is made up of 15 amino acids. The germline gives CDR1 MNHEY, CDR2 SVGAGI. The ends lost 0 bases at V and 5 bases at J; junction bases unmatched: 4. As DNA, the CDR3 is TGTGCCAGCAGTTACTCCCGCGGGAGACACAATGAGCAGTTCTTC. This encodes CASSYSRGRHNEQFF.

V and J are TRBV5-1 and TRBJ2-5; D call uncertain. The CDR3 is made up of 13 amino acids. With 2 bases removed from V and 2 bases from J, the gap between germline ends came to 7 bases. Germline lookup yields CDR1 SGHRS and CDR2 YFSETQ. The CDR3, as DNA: TGCGCCAGCAGCTTTGCAGTTCAAGAGACCCAGTACTTC. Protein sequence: CASSFAVQETQYF.

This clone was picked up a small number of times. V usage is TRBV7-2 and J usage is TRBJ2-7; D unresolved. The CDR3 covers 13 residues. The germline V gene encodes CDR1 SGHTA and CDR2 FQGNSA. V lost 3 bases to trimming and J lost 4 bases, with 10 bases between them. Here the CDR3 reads CASSLDLVYEQYV. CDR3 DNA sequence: TGTGCCAGCAGCTTGGACCTAGTGTACGAGCAGTACGTC.

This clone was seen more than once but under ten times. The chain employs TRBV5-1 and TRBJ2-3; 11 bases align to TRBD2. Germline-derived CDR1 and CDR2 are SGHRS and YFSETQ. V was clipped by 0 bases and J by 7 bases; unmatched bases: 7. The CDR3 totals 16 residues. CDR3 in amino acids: CASSLALAGGRNTQYF. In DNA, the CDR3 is TGCGCCAGCAGCTTGGCCCTAGCGGGAGGTCGAAATACGCAGTATTTT.

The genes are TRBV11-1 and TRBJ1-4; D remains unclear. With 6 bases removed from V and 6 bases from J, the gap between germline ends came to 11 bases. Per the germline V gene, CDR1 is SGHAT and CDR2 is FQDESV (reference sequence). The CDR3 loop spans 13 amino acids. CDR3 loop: CASSFGRDEKLFF. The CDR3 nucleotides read TGTGCCAGCAGTTTCGGACGGGATGAAAAACTGTTTTTT.

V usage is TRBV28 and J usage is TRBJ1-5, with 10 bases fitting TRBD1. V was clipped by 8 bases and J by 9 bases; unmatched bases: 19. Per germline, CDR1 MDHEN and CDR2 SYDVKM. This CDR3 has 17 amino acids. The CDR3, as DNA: TGTGCCAGCCGTCAACTATGGACAGGGGGGCTTAGGCGGCCCCAGCATTTT. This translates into CASRQLWTGGLRRPQHF.

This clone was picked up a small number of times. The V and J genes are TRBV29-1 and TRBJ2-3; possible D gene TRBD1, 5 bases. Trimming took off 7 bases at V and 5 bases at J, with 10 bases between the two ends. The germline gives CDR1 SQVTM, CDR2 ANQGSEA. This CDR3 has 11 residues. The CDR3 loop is CSAGAEDTQYF. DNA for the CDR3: TGCAGCGCTGGGGCAGAAGATACGCAGTATTTT.

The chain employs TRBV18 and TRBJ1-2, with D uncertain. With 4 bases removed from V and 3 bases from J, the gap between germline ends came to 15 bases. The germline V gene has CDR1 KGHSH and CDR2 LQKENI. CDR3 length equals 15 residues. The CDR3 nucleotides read TGTGCCAGCTCACGAAGTGAGAGGCCTTACTATGGCTACACCTTC. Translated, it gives CASSRSERPYYGYTF.

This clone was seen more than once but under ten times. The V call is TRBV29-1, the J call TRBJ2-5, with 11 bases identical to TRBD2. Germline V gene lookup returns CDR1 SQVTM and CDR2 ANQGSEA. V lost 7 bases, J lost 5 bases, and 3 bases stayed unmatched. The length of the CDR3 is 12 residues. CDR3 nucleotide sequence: TGCAGCGCCTGGACTAGCGGGGAGACCCAGTACTTC. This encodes CSAWTSGETQYF.

The CDR3 nucleotides are TGTGCCAGCAGGACACGGGGGACGCTCTACGAGCAGTACTTC. It yields the protein CASRTRGTLYEQYF. The chain has TRBV6-5 and TRBJ2-7; a possible D gene is TRBD2 (6 bases). CDR1 and CDR2 (germline): MNHEY, SVGAGI. This CDR3 spans 14 amino acids. V lost 6 bases, J lost 3 bases, and 15 bases lay in between.